The TCR beta chain under discussion was sequenced for a study of control samples from healthy donors and cancer patients. This table comes from immunoSEQ multiplex PCR, and its TCRdb copy is limited to in-frame clones, with some not included. Seen here are 95,000 to 150,000 clones, about 89% observed once, and the top ten hold less than 40%. This TCR was sampled from a man in his forties or fifties in good health. The sequenced material came from blood.

The CDR3 DNA reads as TGTGCCTGGAGTGTAAAGGAGACAGGGGTTACAGATACGCAGTATTTT. It specifies CAWSVKETGVTDTQYF. This sequence joins TRBV30 and TRBJ2-3, with 8 nucleotides matching TRBD1. Germline CDR1 reads GTSNPN; CDR2 reads SVGIG (reference sequence). CDR3 length: 16 residues. J lost 3 bases, V lost 0 bases, and 8 bases had no gene match. Looking up the rest from reference TRBV30 and TRBJ2-3 gives the full variable domain: SQTIHQWPATLVQPVGSPLSLECTVEGTSNPNLYWYRQAAGRGLQLLFYSVGIGQISSEVPQNLSASRPQDRQFILSSKKLLLSDSGFYLCAWSVKETGVTDTQYFGPGTRLTVL.